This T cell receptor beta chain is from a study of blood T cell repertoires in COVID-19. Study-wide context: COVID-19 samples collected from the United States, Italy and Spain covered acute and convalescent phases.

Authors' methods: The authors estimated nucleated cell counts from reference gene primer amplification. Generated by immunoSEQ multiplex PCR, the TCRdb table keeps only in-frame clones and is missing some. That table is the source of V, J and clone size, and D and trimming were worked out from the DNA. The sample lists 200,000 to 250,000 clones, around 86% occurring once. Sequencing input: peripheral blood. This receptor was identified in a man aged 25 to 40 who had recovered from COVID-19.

CDR3 coding DNA: TGCGCCAGCAGCTTGGCCCGGGGAAGGACAGATACGCAGTATTTT. Encoded protein: CASSLARGRTDTQYF. The chain recombines TRBV5-1 with TRBJ2-3; perhaps TRBD2 as D (5 bases). Trimming removed 0 bases at V and 3 bases at J, with 11 bases between. From germline, CDR1 is SGHRS and CDR2 YFSETQ. The CDR3 has 15 amino acids.